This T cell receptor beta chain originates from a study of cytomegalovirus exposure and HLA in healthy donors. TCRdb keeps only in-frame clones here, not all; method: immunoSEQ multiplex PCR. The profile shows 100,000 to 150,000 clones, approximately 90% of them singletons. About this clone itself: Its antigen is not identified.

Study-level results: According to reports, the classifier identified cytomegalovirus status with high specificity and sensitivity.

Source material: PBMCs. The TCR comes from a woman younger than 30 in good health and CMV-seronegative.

CDR3 coding DNA: TGTGCCTCAGCGGTAGCGGGAGGGGCGTACGAGCAGTACTTC. It translates to CASAVAGGAYEQYF. The chain joins TRBV7-2 to TRBJ2-7; 11 nucleotides align to TRBD2. This CDR3 contains 14 residues. Germline V gene lookup returns CDR1 SGHTA and CDR2 FQGNSA. Germline trimming cut 11 bases from V and 4 bases from J; bases unmatched to any gene: 10.